The 19 T cell receptor beta chains listed next were all sequenced from one sample in a study of response to subunit inactivated influenza vaccine. TCRdb fed the RT-PCR reads into MiXCR, producing one record per CDR3 protein. The data contain approximately 700,000 distinct CDR3 sequences, 15% to 18% of them seen just once; the ten biggest clones take up around a tenth. The specimen comprised PBMCs from blood, sampled approximately 12 days after vaccination. These receptors were collected from a man in his fifties who received an inactivated influenza vaccine.

The chain links TRBV20-1 to TRBJ2-7, with 10 nucleotides matching TRBD2. This CDR3 contains 15 residues. The V gene end was trimmed by 2 bases and the J gene end by 4 bases; junction bases not matched to a gene: 8. Germline V lookup: CDR1 DFQATT, CDR2 SNEGSKA (reference sequence). CDR3 amino acids: CSARSLAGVLYEQYF. The CDR3 DNA sequence: TGCAGTGCTAGAAGTCTAGCGGGAGTACTTTACGAGCAGTACTTC.

This clonotype has a handful of counts. The chain has TRBV20-1 and TRBJ2-3; 7 positions agree with TRBD1. Germline V gene data show CDR1 as DFQATT and CDR2 as SNEGSKA (reference sequence). The V segment lost 6 bases and the J segment 6 bases; nucleotides outside the gene matches: 15. The CDR3 covers 15 residues. In nucleotides, the CDR3 is TGCAGTGCAATGGGTCGGACAGGAGTCAGTGATACGCAGTATTTT. This codes for CSAMGRTGVSDTQYF.

The chain combines TRBV5-4 with TRBJ2-1; 10 positions agree with TRBD2. V lost 4 bases, J lost 7 bases, and 11 bases stayed unmatched. The CDR3 contains 16 residues. Germline V gene lookup returns CDR1 SGHNT and CDR2 YYREEE (reference sequence). DNA of the CDR3: TGTGCCAGCAGCCCCCTCGGACTAGCGGCTATAAATGAGCAGTTCTTC. Translating it yields CASSPLGLAAINEQFF.

The chain links TRBV20-1 to TRBJ2-1; TRBD2 aligns across 9 bases. There are 15 residues in the CDR3. Trimming took 3 bases from V and 7 from J; bases not matched to a gene: 10. From germline, CDR1 is DFQATT and CDR2 SNEGSKA (reference sequence). CDR3 bases: TGCAGTGCTAGTTACCTAGCGGGAATTAATAATGAGCAGTTCTTC. Translating it yields CSASYLAGINNEQFF.

This clonotype was picked up a small number of times. The chain links TRBV5-6 to TRBJ2-7; a weak D match, TRBD1 (5 bases). CDR3 length equals 14 residues. Germline lookup yields CDR1 SGHDT and CDR2 YYEEEE. The V and J ends lost 1 base and 6 bases respectively, with 14 bases between them. The CDR3 nucleotides read TGTGCCAGCAGCTTGACAGGTGTCGTCCGCGAGCAGTACTTC. Amino acid sequence: CASSLTGVVREQYF.

V gene TRBV12-3 or TRBV12-4 combines with J gene TRBJ2-1; 7 bases are a match to TRBD2. V was pared by 3 bases and J by 0 bases, with 11 bases of the junction left unmatched. This CDR3 region has 18 residues. The CDR3 DNA follows: TGTGCCAGCAGTTTTTTGAGTTTTTGGGGGGGCTCCTACAATGAGCAGTTCTTC. Translation gives CASSFLSFWGGSYNEQFF.

This clonotype was seen repeatedly, ten times or more. This rearrangement joins TRBV5-5 to TRBJ2-3, with D unclear. V gave up 2 bases and J gave up 4 bases, with 14 bases separating them. Germline lookup yields CDR1 SGHKS and CDR2 YYEKEE (reference sequence). The CDR3 has 15 residues. This CDR3 reads CASSFPPVRSDTQYF. CDR3 nucleotides: TGTGCCAGCAGCTTCCCCCCGGTGCGGTCAGATACGCAGTATTTT.

CDR3 nucleotides: TGTGCCAGCAAAGTAGACTTCGGGAGCGACGAGCAGTACTTC. It codes for CASKVDFGSDEQYF. This chain links TRBV28 with TRBJ2-7; a weak D match, TRBD2 (6 bases). Trimming shortened V by 7 bases and J by 5 bases, and 18 bases separated the two germline ends. The CDR3 contains 14 residues. CDR1 is MDHEN and CDR2 is SYDVKM in the germline V gene.

This clonotype came up a few times. The chain is built from TRBV27 and TRBJ1-5, with a tentative D call TRBD1 (5 bases). The CDR3 is made up of 14 amino acids. Trimming cost V 6 bases and J 5 bases, with 14 bases left between them. Germline values: CDR1 MNHEY, CDR2 SMNVEV (reference sequence). The CDR3 loop is CASSPLGGYQPQHF. DNA for the CDR3: TGTGCCAGCAGCCCGTTGGGGGGGTATCAGCCCCAGCATTTT.

V gene TRBV28 combines with J gene TRBJ2-7; TRBD1 aligns across 7 bases. The trim removed 6 bases at V and 5 bases at J, leaving 10 bases unmatched. Germline V gene sequence: CDR1 MDHEN, CDR2 SYDVKM. The CDR3 runs to 14 residues. CDR3 residues: CASRTPDRDHEQYF. CDR3 DNA sequence: TGTGCCAGCAGGACCCCTGACAGGGACCACGAGCAGTACTTC.

V and J are TRBV9 and TRBJ2-7, with 9 bases matching TRBD1. V shed 4 bases and J 5 bases; nucleotides not matched to a gene: 7. Per the germline V gene, CDR1 is SGDLS and CDR2 is YYNGEE. CDR3 length: 14 amino acids. CDR3 region: CASSTDRGLDEQYF. CDR3 coding DNA: TGTGCCAGCAGCACGGACAGGGGACTTGACGAGCAGTACTTC.

A few counts support this clonotype. This chain joins TRBV6-1 and TRBJ1-2; 9 nucleotides match TRBD1. The CDR3 runs to 15 residues. Germline-derived CDR1 and CDR2 are MNHNS and SASEGT. Germline trimming cut 7 bases from V and 4 bases from J; bases unmatched to any gene: 10. The CDR3 protein is CASKPGQGIGYGYTF. The CDR3 DNA reads TGTGCCAGCAAACCGGGACAGGGTATTGGCTATGGCTACACCTTC.

This clonotype has at least ten counts. This sequence joins TRBV12-3 or TRBV12-4 and TRBJ2-2, with 9 bases lining up with TRBD1. The CDR3 spans 16 residues. V was clipped by 5 bases and J by 0 bases; unmatched bases: 4. In DNA form, the CDR3 reads TGTGCCAGCAGTGAGGGGGACAGGGCGAACACCGGGGAGCTGTTTTTT. This sequence encodes CASSEGDRANTGELFF.

The chain uses TRBV6-1 and TRBJ2-2; D gene uncertain. Germline V gives CDR1 MNHNS, CDR2 SASEGT. V was pared by 2 bases and J by 7 bases, with 8 bases between. The CDR3 runs 13 residues. CDR3 DNA: TGTGCCAGCAGTGAAATCGTGGTCGGGGAGCTGTTTTTT. The encoded protein is CASSEIVVGELFF.

The V gene is TRBV6-1, the J gene TRBJ1-1; D is perhaps TRBD1 (5 bases). The CDR3 consists of 14 residues. The ends were cut back, 7 bases at V and 5 bases at J, with 17 bases in the middle. The germline V gene encodes CDR1 MNHNS and CDR2 SASEGT. The CDR3 bases are TGTGCCAGCATCGAAAGCCGGGGGAGAACTGAAGCTTTCTTT. This codes for CASIESRGRTEAFF.

This clonotype appeared a few times. The chain uses TRBV6-1 and TRBJ1-4; 7 nucleotides agree with TRBD1. The junction had 5 bases not matched to a gene; V was cut back by 5 bases and J by 2 bases. Germline V CDR1 and CDR2: MNHNS, SASEGT. This CDR3 is built from 15 residues. CDR3 DNA: TGTGCCAGCAGTCCCCCGGGACAGACTAATGAAAAACTGTTTTTT. Translation: CASSPPGQTNEKLFF.

The chain carries TRBV14 and TRBJ1-1, with unresolved D. The CDR3 covers 13 residues. V lost 3 bases to trimming and J lost 3 bases, with 8 bases between them. Germline V gene sequence: CDR1 SGHDN, CDR2 FVKESK. The CDR3 loop reads CASSHQRDTEAFF. The DNA for the CDR3 is TGTGCCAGCAGCCACCAGCGGGACACTGAAGCTTTCTTT.

The chain employs TRBV12-3 or TRBV12-4 and TRBJ1-5, with 9 positions matching TRBD1. The CDR3 spans 14 residues. J gave up 7 bases and V 6 bases, and 7 bases lay outside the gene matches. The CDR3 sequence is CASSNRGREQPQHF. DNA of the CDR3: TGTGCCAGCAGCAACAGGGGGCGAGAGCAGCCCCAGCATTTT.

The gene calls are TRBV12-3 or TRBV12-4 and TRBJ2-1; TRBD2 matches 11 bases. V lost 1 base and J lost 7; bases outside the gene matches: 12. This CDR3 region has 18 residues. In nucleotides, the CDR3 is TGTGCCAGCAGTTTAGTAGTATGGGGGACTAGCGGAGGGAATGAGCAGTTCTTC. Its translation is CASSLVVWGTSGGNEQFF.